Below are 25 T cell receptor beta chains sequenced from a single sample in a study of T cell responses to AZD1222 COVID-19 vaccine. Libraries were prepared by immunoSEQ multiplex PCR; TCRdb keeps only in-frame clonotypes and omits some of them. The table records approximately 120,000 clones, 75% to 90% of them present only once. Sequenced here: peripheral blood, sampled 28 days after the second AZD1222 dose. These receptors were collected from an adult who received the AZD1222 COVID-19 vaccine.

The sample holds a few counts of this clone. The chain links TRBV19 to TRBJ1-2; D gene unclear. CDR3 size: 16 residues. V was cut by 4 bases and J by 4 bases, with 19 bases left in between. Looked up from germline, CDR1 is LNHDA and CDR2 is SQIVND (reference sequence). The CDR3 DNA reads as TGTGCCAGTAGTAGCCCCGAACAGCGACTGAGCTATGGCTACACCTTC. The encoded protein is CASSSPEQRLSYGYTF.

The gene calls are TRBV4-1 and TRBJ2-3; 11 positions agree with TRBD2. CDR1 and CDR2 from the germline V gene are MGHRA and YSYEKL. V lost 4 bases and J lost 1; bases outside the gene matches: 10. CDR3 length: 18 amino acids. DNA of the CDR3: TGCGCCAGCAGCCCGCAAGCGCCGACTAGCGGGGGCACAGATACGCAGTATTTT. This translates into CASSPQAPTSGGTDTQYF.

This rearrangement joins TRBV10-3 to TRBJ1-3, with D possibly matching TRBD1 (5 bases). V was pared by 10 bases and J by 0 bases, with 13 bases between. Per germline, CDR1 ENHRY and CDR2 SYGVKD. The CDR3 is 14 amino acids. The CDR3 sequence: CATRDVSSGNTIYF. In nucleotides, the CDR3 is TGTGCCACCCGGGACGTGAGCTCTGGAAACACCATATATTTT.

The genes are TRBV5-1 and TRBJ2-1; TRBD2 matches 9 bases. The CDR3 length is 17 residues. V shed 0 bases, J shed 2 bases, and the junction held 6 bases outside the gene matches. The germline gives CDR1 SGHRS, CDR2 YFSETQ. The CDR3 sequence is CASSLEGSGGTYNEQFF. The CDR3 DNA reads as TGCGCCAGCAGCTTGGAGGGAAGCGGGGGGACCTACAATGAGCAGTTCTTC.

The J gene is TRBJ1-1, the V gene TRBV30; 8 positions match TRBD1. Trimming cost V 8 bases and J 5 bases; bases outside gene matches: 7. The CDR3 spans 12 residues. Germline CDR1 GTSNPN, CDR2 SVGIG (reference sequence). CDR3 protein: CAGGTGGTEAFF. The CDR3 region has the DNA TGTGCCGGGGGGACAGGTGGAACTGAAGCTTTCTTT.

Only one count was recorded for this clone. The chain has TRBV6-1 and TRBJ1-5, with 9 bases matching TRBD1. V dropped 7 bases and J dropped 5; count of bases not matched to a gene: 6. Germline loops: CDR1 MNHNS, CDR2 SASEGT. The CDR3 extends over 14 amino acids. As DNA, the CDR3 is TGTGCCAGCAAGCCGGGACAGGGTCATCAGCCCCAGCATTTT. Amino acids: CASKPGQGHQPQHF.

V and J are TRBV10-1 and TRBJ2-3; 9 bases fit TRBD2. The V gene's germline CDR1 is WNHNN and CDR2 SYGVQD (reference sequence). This CDR3 contains 14 residues. J gave up 1 base and V 5 bases, and 1 base lay outside the gene matches. In DNA, the CDR3 is TGCGCCAGCAGTTCTAGCGGGGGCACAGATACGCAGTATTTT. Translation: CASSSSGGTDTQYF.

The chain carries TRBV7-9 and TRBJ1-4; the D is unclear. CDR3 length: 15 residues. Germline-derived CDR1 and CDR2 are SEHNR and FQNEAQ (reference sequence). V lost 5 bases and J lost 8, with 18 bases in between. The CDR3, as DNA: TGTGCCAGCAGCCCAGGACTTCGGGTGGAGGAAAAACTGTTTTTT. Its translation is CASSPGLRVEEKLFF.

The V gene is TRBV30, the J gene TRBJ1-1; D is undetermined. The CDR3 contains 12 residues. Germline CDR1 is GTSNPN and CDR2 is SVGIG (reference sequence). Between the trimmed V and J ends, which lost 1 base and 5 bases, there was a span of 8 bases. The DNA for the CDR3 is TGTGCCTGGAGTGACCTATTTACTGAAGCTTTCTTT. It translates to CAWSDLFTEAFF. Drawing the rest from reference TRBV30 and TRBJ1-1, the complete variable domain is SQTIHQWPATLVQPVGSPLSLECTVEGTSNPNLYWYRQAAGRGLQLLFYSVGIGQISSEVPQNLSASRPQDRQFILSSKKLLLSDSGFYLCAWSDLFTEAFFGQGTRLTVV.

The chain carries TRBV5-8 and TRBJ2-7; a possible D gene is TRBD2 (6 bases). The CDR3 consists of 16 residues. Per the germline V gene, CDR1 is SGHTS and CDR2 is YDEGEE. The V end lost 1 base, the J end lost 0 bases, and 14 bases lay between the germline ends. The CDR3 sequence is CASSLLLASLSYEQYF. CDR3 coding DNA: TGTGCCAGCAGCTTGCTTCTAGCGAGCCTCTCCTACGAGCAGTACTTC.

The chain couples TRBV11-2 to TRBJ1-4; D is unclear. V gave up 5 bases and J gave up 6 bases, with 10 bases separating them. The CDR3 has 13 amino acids. Germline assignment: CDR1 SGHAT and CDR2 FQNNGV. The CDR3 is CASSRGRDEKLFF. The CDR3 DNA sequence: TGTGCCAGCAGCCGAGGACGGGATGAAAAACTGTTTTTT.

V and J are TRBV14 and TRBJ1-4, with 8 bases aligning to TRBD1. V was clipped by 3 bases and J by 8 bases; unmatched bases: 8. Germline assignment: CDR1 SGHDN and CDR2 FVKESK. The CDR3 extends over 15 amino acids. CDR3 sequence (DNA): TGTGCCAGCAGCCACAACACAGGGGGTGGCGAAAAACTGTTTTTT. This gives the protein CASSHNTGGGEKLFF.

This rearrangement joins TRBV15 to TRBJ1-5, with D tentatively TRBD1 (5 bases). CDR3 length equals 12 residues. Trimming shortened V by 1 base and J by 8 bases, and 6 bases separated the two germline ends. CDR1 LNHNV and CDR2 YYDKDF come from the germline V gene (reference sequence). The DNA of the CDR3 is TGTGCCACCAGCAGAGTAGGGGAGCCCCAGCATTTT. Its translation is CATSRVGEPQHF.

The gene calls are TRBV28 and TRBJ2-7; tentative D call: TRBD2 (6 bases). The CDR3 spans 14 residues. V gave up 3 bases and J gave up 7 bases, with 16 bases separating them. The germline V gene has CDR1 MDHEN and CDR2 SYDVKM. CDR3 in DNA: TGTGCCAGCAGTTTCTCCGGGATGGGGGGTGAGCAGTACTTC. Encoded protein: CASSFSGMGGEQYF.

This clone was observed once. The genes are TRBV5-4 and TRBJ2-7, with D tentatively TRBD1 (6 bases). Germline V lookup: CDR1 SGHNT, CDR2 YYREEE (reference sequence). The CDR3 spans 13 residues. Trimming shortened V by 4 bases and J by 4 bases, and 12 bases separated the two germline ends. Here the CDR3 reads CASSQQGWYEQYF. CDR3 nucleotide sequence: TGTGCCAGCAGCCAACAGGGTTGGTACGAGCAGTACTTC.

The chain has TRBV10-3 and TRBJ2-7; 7 bases are a match to TRBD2. J gave up 4 bases and V 9 bases, and 12 bases lay outside the gene matches. This CDR3 contains 14 residues. The V gene's germline CDR1 is ENHRY and CDR2 SYGVKD. CDR3 sequence: CAIRTAGEAYEQYF. CDR3 nucleotide sequence: TGTGCCATTCGTACCGCGGGAGAGGCGTACGAGCAGTACTTC.

The rearrangement joins TRBV11-2 to TRBJ2-7; D is possibly TRBD2 (7 bases). Trimming took 5 bases from V and 5 from J, leaving 25 bases between them. The CDR3 contains 17 residues. Germline V gene sequence: CDR1 SGHAT, CDR2 FQNNGV. The CDR3: CASSLSFSRGAGDEQYF. DNA for the CDR3: TGTGCCAGCAGCCTTAGCTTCTCTCGGGGGGCGGGAGACGAGCAGTACTTC.

The chain combines TRBV7-8 with TRBJ1-4, with a weak D call TRBD1 (5 bases). CDR1 and CDR2 (germline): SGHVS, FQNEAQ. The V end was cut by 8 bases, the J end by 2 bases, with 12 bases between. This CDR3 region has 14 residues. The CDR3 sequence: CASATQATNEKLFF. CDR3 coding DNA: TGTGCCAGCGCCACACAGGCCACTAATGAAAAACTGTTTTTT.

The V and J genes are TRBV7-2 and TRBJ1-2, with TRBD1 as a possible D gene (5 bases). This CDR3 is 13 amino acids long. Germline V gives CDR1 SGHTA, CDR2 FQGNSA. Trimming cost V 1 base and J 6 bases, with 9 bases left between them. CDR3 in amino acids: CASSLGAGNGYTF. In DNA, the CDR3 is TGTGCCAGCAGCTTAGGGGCAGGGAATGGCTACACCTTC.

J is TRBJ1-6 and V is TRBV5-1; 8 bases are a match to TRBD1. CDR3 length equals 16 residues. Germline V CDR1 and CDR2: SGHRS, YFSETQ. The ends lost 0 bases at V and 8 bases at J; junction bases unmatched: 7. The CDR3 DNA reads as TGCGCCAGCAGCTTGGTTTCAGGGGGCGTTGATTCACCCCTCCACTTT. As protein: CASSLVSGGVDSPLHF.

J is TRBJ1-6 and V is TRBV27; 8 nucleotides line up with TRBD1. This CDR3 comprises 14 residues. J lost 7 bases, V lost 3 bases, and 2 bases had no gene match. Per the germline V gene, CDR1 is MNHEY and CDR2 is SMNVEV (reference sequence). The CDR3 spells CASSFQGANSPLHF. CDR3 DNA: TGTGCCAGCAGTTTCCAGGGGGCGAATTCACCCCTCCACTTT.

The V and J genes are TRBV28 and TRBJ1-2, with a tentative D call TRBD1 (5 bases). The CDR3 has 14 amino acids. The V end was cut by 5 bases, the J end by 8 bases, with 18 bases between. Germline V gives CDR1 MDHEN, CDR2 SYDVKM. The CDR3 coding sequence is TGTGCCAGCAGTAGAATTTCCAGGGTAGGGGGCTACACCTTC. Residues: CASSRISRVGGYTF.

The chain recombines TRBV28 with TRBJ1-2, with TRBD1 matching 8 bases. Trimming at V came to 2 bases and at J to 4 bases, leaving 18 bases not matched to a gene. Germline CDR1 MDHEN, CDR2 SYDVKM. The CDR3 runs 19 residues. The CDR3 coding sequence is TGTGCCAGCAGTTTACCTCAATATCGCCGGGGACAGGAGTCCTATGGCTACACCTTC. Translated, it gives CASSLPQYRRGQESYGYTF.

The rearrangement joins TRBV5-1 to TRBJ1-1; D is perhaps TRBD1 (6 bases). The V end lost 6 bases, the J end lost 0 bases, and 18 bases lay between the germline ends. This CDR3 spans 16 amino acids. Germline loops: CDR1 SGHRS, CDR2 YFSETQ. CDR3 amino acids: CASTYSGAAVNTEAFF. CDR3 bases: TGCGCCAGCACCTATTCAGGGGCCGCCGTGAACACTGAAGCTTTCTTT. The variable domain in full, completed from reference TRBV5-1 and TRBJ1-1, reads KAGVTQTPRYLIKTRGQQVTLSCSPISGHRSVSWYQQTPGQGLQFLFEYFSETQRNKGNFPGRFSGRQFSNSRSEMNVSTLELGDSALYLCASTYSGAAVNTEAFFGQGTRLTVV.

This clone was found once. This chain links TRBV19 with TRBJ1-6, with D perhaps matching TRBD1 (5 bases). Germline V gene lookup returns CDR1 LNHDA and CDR2 SQIVND (reference sequence). V shed 6 bases and J shed 10 bases, with 19 bases lying between them. This CDR3 contains 15 residues. CDR3 protein: CASSTPGEGNSPLHF. The CDR3 region has the DNA TGTGCCAGTAGCACCCCCGGGGAGGGGAACTCACCCCTCCACTTT.